The sample holds one count of the clone carrying this T cell receptor (beta chain). This sample was included in a study of blood T cell repertoires in COVID-19. Seattle enrolled patients during active infection and tracked them longitudinally. V gave up 5 bases and J gave up 8 bases, with 12 bases separating them. CDR1 is DFQATT, CDR2 SNEGSKA, per germline (reference sequence). This CDR3 comprises 11 residues. Sequenced by immunoSEQ multiplex PCR; TCRdb stores in-frame clones only, minus some. The profile covers about 410,000 clones, with 89% appearing a single time and roughly 1.6% taken by the ten largest.

This receptor was identified in a woman aged 40 to 50 with COVID-19, enrolled during active disease. The specimen was peripheral blood. The chain employs TRBV20-1 and TRBJ1-2, with D unclear. The CDR3 DNA reads as TGCAGTGCTGCAGACATGAGAGGCTACACCTTC. Protein product: CSAADMRGYTF.